The 25 T cell receptor beta chains presented below share a single source sample, sequenced in a study of breast tumors, draining lymph nodes, adjacent tissues. The lymph nodes were axillary draining lymph nodes from breast cancer patients. TCRdb re-called the multiplex PCR reads with MiXCR, one entry per CDR3 protein. The table has some 120,000 distinct CDR3 sequences, about 20% seen once. The sequenced sample was axillary lymph node tissue. Source of these receptors: a female donor with breast cancer. Some clones in this sample may be carry-over from other donors' samples.

This clonotype was seen many times. This chain joins TRBV20-1 and TRBJ1-4; TRBD1 matches at 7 bases. CDR1 and CDR2 (germline): DFQATT, SNEGSKA (reference sequence). CDR3 size: 16 residues. V was pared by 5 bases and J by 4 bases, with 13 bases of the junction left unmatched. The CDR3, as DNA: TGCAGTGCTCCTAGTTCCTACAGGGGCCTTAATGAAAAACTGTTTTTT. Translating gives CSAPSSYRGLNEKLFF.

This clonotype has ten or more counts. CDR3 loop: CASMEEYGYTF. The CDR3 coding sequence is TGTGCCAGCATGGAAGAATATGGCTACACCTTC. The chain joins TRBV2 to TRBJ1-2; D call uncertain. Germline assignment: CDR1 SNHLY and CDR2 FYNNEI. Trimming left V 7 bases short and J 5 bases short, with 8 bases between. This CDR3 is built from 11 residues. Full variable domain (missing parts from reference TRBV2 and TRBJ1-2): EPEVTQTPSHQVTQMGQEVILRCVPISNHLYFYWYRQILGQKVEFLVSFYNNEISEKSEIFDDQFSVERPDGSNFTLKIRSTKLEDSAMYFCASMEEYGYTFGSGTRLTVV.

The table lists this clonotype with many counts. The chain carries TRBV27 and TRBJ2-7; 7 bases are shared with TRBD2. CDR1 MNHEY and CDR2 SMNVEV come from the germline V gene (reference sequence). J was trimmed by 3 bases and V by 2 bases; bases with no gene match: 10. The CDR3 sequence is 16 residues long. DNA for the CDR3: TGTGCCAGCAGTTTAAGAGGGGCGGCTAGCGGCTACGAGCAGTACTTC. This translates into CASSLRGAASGYEQYF.

There are many counts of this clonotype. V is TRBV18 and J is TRBJ2-1, with D uncertain. CDR3 size: 11 residues. V dropped 2 bases and J dropped 8 bases, with 4 bases sitting between them. Germline CDR1 and CDR2: KGHSH and LQKENI. The DNA of the CDR3 is TGTGCCAGCTCACCAAACTATGAGCAGTTCTTC. It codes for CASSPNYEQFF.

The table lists this clonotype with a few counts. This may be a read error, as it is one base from a much larger clone. For the CDR3, the DNA is TGTGCCAGCAGTTACGCAGCAACAGATACGCAGTATTTT. Protein sequence: CASSYAATDTQYF. This rearrangement joins TRBV6-5 to TRBJ2-3; unclear D gene. The V and J ends lost 2 bases and 3 bases respectively, with 6 bases between them. CDR3 length: 13 residues. Germline V gene sequence: CDR1 MNHEY, CDR2 SVGAGI.

In its sample, this clonotype was seen many times. The chain is built from TRBV10-1 and TRBJ1-5; D unresolved. V was clipped by 6 bases and J by 6 bases, with 18 bases between them. Per germline, CDR1 WNHNN and CDR2 SYGVQD (reference sequence). The CDR3 loop spans 15 amino acids. The CDR3 spells CASRYRERIGQPQHF. The DNA of the CDR3 is TGCGCCAGCAGGTACCGGGAAAGGATTGGTCAGCCCCAGCATTTT.

This clonotype was counted ten times or more. One end of the junction does not line up with germline, which may come from a read error. V is TRBV7-3 and J is TRBJ2-1; 7 nucleotides line up with TRBD1. The CDR3 contains 15 residues. Germline CDR1 and CDR2: SGHTA and FQGTGA. The CDR3 region is CASSLTGTDYNEQFF. The DNA for the CDR3 is TGTGCCAGCAGCCTAACCGGGACAGACTACAATGAGCAGTTCTTC.

The sample holds many counts of this clonotype. The V and J genes are TRBV3-1 and TRBJ1-3, with TRBD1 matching 8 bases. The J segment lost 4 bases and the V segment lost 3 bases, leaving 2 bases of the junction unmatched. The germline CDR1 and CDR2 sequences are LGHDT and YNNKEL (reference sequence). The CDR3 totals 14 residues. The CDR3 DNA reads TGTGCCAGCAGCCACCAGGGGGCGGGAAACACCATATATTTT. Translating gives CASSHQGAGNTIYF.

This clonotype was recorded at least ten times. V usage is TRBV7-2 and J usage is TRBJ2-7, with no clear D. This CDR3 contains 14 residues. V was cut by 2 bases and J by 3 bases, with 11 bases left in between. Germline V gene lookup returns CDR1 SGHTA and CDR2 FQGNSA. This chain's CDR3 is CASSLKIGGYEQYF. CDR3 DNA sequence: TGTGCCAGCAGCTTAAAGATAGGCGGCTACGAGCAGTACTTC.

The sample holds many counts of this clonotype. The V and J genes are TRBV6-1 and TRBJ2-1; tentative D call: TRBD2 (5 bases). The CDR3 covers 13 residues. With 6 bases removed from V and 6 bases from J, the gap between germline ends came to 12 bases. Germline CDR1 and CDR2: MNHNS and SASEGT. CDR3 bases: TGTGCCAGCAGGGACTTTGCCCCCAATGAGCAGTTCTTC. Translated, it gives CASRDFAPNEQFF.

The chain has TRBV6-1 and TRBJ2-3, with D possibly called TRBD1 or TRBD2 (5 bases each). Germline assignment: CDR1 MNHNS and CDR2 SASEGT. CDR3 length: 15 amino acids. Between the trimmed V and J ends, which lost 6 bases and 0 bases, there was a span of 13 bases. CDR3 bases: TGTGCCAGCAGCACGTGGGACCAAAGCACAGATACGCAGTATTTT. This translates into CASSTWDQSTDTQYF.

This rearrangement joins TRBV20-1 to TRBJ1-5; no firm D call. Looked up from germline, CDR1 is DFQATT and CDR2 is SNEGSKA (reference sequence). V was shortened by 3 bases and J by 3 bases, with 9 bases between the two germline ends. The CDR3 is 13 residues long. CDR3 amino acids: CSASTAVNQPQHF. CDR3 nucleotide sequence: TGCAGTGCTAGTACCGCAGTCAATCAGCCCCAGCATTTT.

The rearrangement links TRBV4-2 to TRBJ1-1; 10 positions agree with TRBD1. Germline V gene lookup returns CDR1 LGHNA and CDR2 YNFKEQ. There are 16 residues in the CDR3. After removal of 4 bases from V and 4 bases from J, the junction contained 9 bases not matched to a gene. CDR3: CASSPQEGQGSTEAFF. The DNA of the CDR3 is TGTGCCAGCAGCCCCCAAGAGGGACAGGGGAGCACTGAAGCTTTCTTT.

This clonotype was counted at least ten times. V gene TRBV11-2 combines with J gene TRBJ1-5; D uncertain. Germline V gives CDR1 SGHAT, CDR2 FQNNGV. The CDR3 covers 14 residues. The ends were cut back, 4 bases at V and 1 base at J, with 8 bases in the middle. The CDR3 sequence is CASSSRESNQPQHF. In DNA, the CDR3 is TGTGCCAGCAGCTCCCGGGAGAGCAATCAGCCCCAGCATTTT.

This clonotype was recorded at least ten times. The V gene is TRBV20-1, the J gene TRBJ1-6, with a possible D match to TRBD1 (6 bases). The V gene lost 6 bases and the J gene lost 4 bases, with 22 bases spanning the gap. This CDR3 spans 17 amino acids. Germline CDR1 and CDR2: DFQATT and SNEGSKA (reference sequence). CDR3 amino acids: CSATTVQGLKYNSPLHF. For the CDR3, the DNA is TGCAGTGCGACAACCGTACAGGGTTTGAAATATAATTCACCCCTCCACTTT.

This clonotype was seen ten or more times. This rearrangement joins TRBV5-1 to TRBJ2-1, with D possibly being TRBD1 or TRBD2 (7 bases each). CDR1 and CDR2 (germline): SGHRS, YFSETQ. Trimming removed 7 bases from V and 5 bases from J, with 16 bases in between. The CDR3 covers 14 residues. The CDR3 DNA is TGCGCCAGCGGACAGGTTCTAGCGGACAATGAGCAGTTCTTC. Translated, it gives CASGQVLADNEQFF.

This clonotype was seen ten or more times. V gene TRBV7-3 combines with J gene TRBJ1-2, with 7 nucleotides matching TRBD1. The trim removed 5 bases at V and 8 bases at J, leaving 8 bases unmatched. The CDR3 is made up of 13 amino acids. Germline CDR1 SGHTA, CDR2 FQGTGA. For the CDR3, the DNA is TGTGCCAGCAGCCCCGATCACAGGGGCGGCTACACCTTC. Its translation: CASSPDHRGGYTF.

This clonotype was detected many times. This sequence joins TRBV20-1 and TRBJ1-4; 7 bases line up with TRBD1. The CDR3 spans 14 residues. The germline gives CDR1 DFQATT, CDR2 SNEGSKA (reference sequence). V was clipped by 3 bases and J by 8 bases; unmatched bases: 9. The CDR3 sequence is CSARSGTDREKLFF. CDR3 DNA: TGCAGTGCTAGGTCCGGGACAGACCGAGAAAAACTGTTTTTT.

There are a few counts of this clonotype. The V call is TRBV18, the J call TRBJ2-2, with D uncertain. The germline V and J ends were trimmed by 2 bases and 7 bases, with 2 bases remaining between them. The CDR3 length is 11 residues. Germline V lookup: CDR1 KGHSH, CDR2 LQKENI. The CDR3 DNA is TGTGCCAGCTCACCAAGCGGGGAGCTGTTTTTT. This translates into CASSPSGELFF.

This clonotype was picked up a small number of times. The chain uses TRBV28 and TRBJ1-2; D is ambiguous. The germline CDR1 and CDR2 sequences are MDHEN and SYDVKM. V lost 6 bases and J lost 2, with 10 bases in between. The CDR3 is 13 amino acids. The CDR3, as DNA: TGTGCCAGCAGGACTCAGTGGAACTATGGCTACACCTTC. Residues: CASRTQWNYGYTF.

This clonotype was recorded many times. V is TRBV19 and J is TRBJ2-1; D is unresolved. This CDR3 has 12 residues. Trimming removed 6 bases at V and 4 bases at J, with 7 bases between. Looked up from germline, CDR1 is LNHDA and CDR2 is SQIVND (reference sequence). CDR3 loop: CASRRAYNEQFF. DNA for the CDR3: TGTGCCAGTAGAAGGGCATACAATGAGCAGTTCTTC. Full variable domain (missing parts from reference TRBV19 and TRBJ2-1): DGGITQSPKYLFRKEGQNVTLSCEQNLNHDAMYWYRQDPGQGLRLIYYSQIVNDFQKGDIAEGYSVSREKKESFPLTVTSAQKNPTAFYLCASRRAYNEQFFGPGTRLTVL.

This clonotype has a count of ten or more. The chain combines TRBV7-3 with TRBJ2-1; tentative D call: TRBD2 (6 bases). Germline V CDR1 and CDR2: SGHTA, FQGTGA. There are 14 residues in the CDR3. V lost 3 bases, J lost 5 bases, and 11 bases lay in between. Here the CDR3 reads CASSLGLMNNEQFF. The CDR3 DNA reads as TGTGCCAGCAGCTTGGGACTGATGAACAATGAGCAGTTCTTC.

This clonotype was detected only a few times. The chain combines TRBV14 with TRBJ2-1, with TRBD2 identical over 13 bases. CDR1 and CDR2 (germline): SGHDN, FVKESK. CDR3 length: 16 amino acids. The V gene end was trimmed by 1 base and the J gene end by 8 bases; junction bases not matched to a gene: 5. The CDR3 bases are TGTGCCAGCAGCCAAGGCTGGACTAGCGGGGGCGATGAGCAGTTCTTC. Encoded protein: CASSQGWTSGGDEQFF.

This clonotype was found many times. CDR3: CASSPQGGEQYF. As DNA, the CDR3 is TGTGCCAGCTCACCACAGGGAGGCGAGCAGTACTTC. The chain joins TRBV18 to TRBJ2-7; TRBD2 is a possible D gene (6 bases). CDR1 is KGHSH and CDR2 is LQKENI in the germline V gene. The CDR3 consists of 12 residues. The V gene lost 1 base and the J gene lost 6 bases, with 7 bases spanning the gap.

This clonotype was recorded at least ten times. The CDR3 DNA sequence: TGTGCCATCAGACCCGACAGGGAGAGTTCACCCCTCCACTTT. This encodes CAIRPDRESSPLHF. The V gene is TRBV10-3, the J gene TRBJ1-6, with TRBD1 identical over 7 bases. Germline V gives CDR1 ENHRY, CDR2 SYGVKD. This CDR3 contains 14 residues. The V segment lost 6 bases and the J segment 9 bases; nucleotides outside the gene matches: 8.